Listed below are T cell receptor beta chains from one sample, sequenced in a study of blood T cell repertoires in COVID-19. Profiling relied on immunoSEQ multiplex PCR, and the TCRdb table lists in-frame clones only, not all of them. The data contain around 180,000 clones, approximately 83% of them singletons. Sequenced: peripheral blood. The receptors derive from a man aged 60 to 75 with acute or convalescent COVID-19. Both conserved end residues are part of each CDR3. A D gene is named only where the DNA matches it firmly. Size is stated for part of the rows, as once, few or many counts, or as a class when the clone is expanded.

J,V,size,D,CDR3,DNA
TRBJ1-2,TRBV2,-,TRBD1,CASSGGQVYGYTF,TGTGCCAGCAGTGGGGGACAGGTCTATGGCTACACCTTC
TRBJ2-7,TRBV29-1,-,TRBD2,CSVGGVDSAEQYF,TGCAGCGTGGGAGGGGTAGATTCGGCCGAGCAGTACTTC
TRBJ1-6,TRBV7-9,-,TRBD1,CASSLGQGDSPLHF,TGTGCCAGCAGCTTGGGACAGGGGGATTCACCCCTCCACTTT
TRBJ2-3,TRBV28,-,-,CASREQGRGDTQYF,TGTGCCAGCAGAGAACAGGGAAGAGGAGATACGCAGTATTTT
TRBJ2-7,TRBV27,-,-,CASSRRAGATDEQYF,TGTGCCAGCTCCCGACGGGCGGGGGCGACGGACGAGCAGTACTTC
TRBJ1-2,TRBV6-6,once,-,CASSTGGSGLKMGYTF,TGTGCCAGCAGTACGGGGGGGTCGGGGTTAAAAATGGGCTACACCTTC
TRBJ2-1,TRBV19,-,TRBD2,CASSPSGAGGNEQFF,TGTGCCAGTAGTCCTAGCGGTGCGGGAGGGAATGAGCAGTTCTTC
TRBJ2-1,TRBV7-2,-,TRBD2,CASSLGLAGYNEQFF,TGTGCCAGCAGCTTAGGACTAGCGGGCTACAATGAGCAGTTCTTC
TRBJ2-3,TRBV5-1,-,-,CASSLETGSDTQYF,TGCGCCAGCAGCTTGGAAACAGGGTCAGATACGCAGTATTTT
TRBJ2-1,TRBV18,-,TRBD2,CASSPGQRDQFF,TGTGCCAGCTCCCCCGGCCAGCGGGACCAGTTCTTC
TRBJ1-1,TRBV5-1,-,-,CASSLGTGTTEAFF,TGCGCCAGCAGCTTGGGAACAGGGACCACTGAAGCTTTCTTT
TRBJ1-2,TRBV4-2,once,TRBD1,CASSQGTGGVYGYTF,TGTGCCAGCAGCCAAGGGACAGGGGGCGTCTATGGCTACACCTTC
TRBJ2-3,TRBV5-4,-,-,CATAPPGAEGTDTQYF,TGTGCCACCGCCCCCCCAGGGGCAGAGGGCACAGATACGCAGTATTTT
TRBJ2-5,TRBV5-4,-,-,CASSYEYQETQYF,TGTGCCAGCAGCTATGAGTACCAAGAGACCCAGTACTTC
TRBJ2-5,TRBV7-9,-,-,CASSAMGGLKETQYF,TGTGCCAGCAGCGCCATGGGGGGATTAAAGGAGACCCAGTACTTC
TRBJ1-6,TRBV3-1/TRBV3-2,-,-,CASSPGGSYNSPLHF,TGTGCCAGCAGCCCGGGTGGGTCCTATAATTCACCCCTCCACTTT
TRBJ2-1,TRBV18,-,-,CASSYQLGEQFF,TGTGCCAGCTCTTACCAACTCGGGGAGCAGTTCTTC
TRBJ2-3,TRBV5-1,-,-,CASSLVGVKDTQYF,TGCGCCAGCAGCTTGGTGGGCGTCAAAGATACGCAGTATTTT
TRBJ2-3,TRBV24-1,-,TRBD2,CATSDPRTSADTQYF,TGTGCCACCAGTGATCCGCGGACTAGCGCAGATACGCAGTATTTT
TRBJ2-2,TRBV19,-,-,CASSGTNTGELFF,TGTGCCAGTAGCGGGACGAACACCGGGGAGCTGTTTTTT
TRBJ2-1,TRBV15,-,TRBD2,CATSRRQLAGGRGDEQFF,TGTGCCACCAGCAGACGTCAACTAGCGGGAGGCCGGGGGGATGAGCAGTTCTTC
TRBJ2-7,TRBV18,-,TRBD1,CASTDRFHEQYF,TGTGCCAGCACGGACAGGTTCCACGAGCAGTACTTC
TRBJ1-1,TRBV5-1,-,-,CASTANGVGTEAFF,TGCGCCAGCACCGCTAACGGGGTAGGCACTGAAGCTTTCTTT
TRBJ2-3,TRBV28,-,-,CASSSISGFKDTQYF,TGTGCCAGCAGCTCGATTTCGGGATTTAAAGATACGCAGTATTTT
TRBJ2-5,TRBV11-2,-,TRBD2,CASSSHPFSGRREETQYF,TGTGCCAGCAGCTCGCACCCTTTTAGCGGGAGGAGGGAAGAGACCCAGTACTTC
TRBJ1-5,TRBV3-1/TRBV3-2,few,-,CASSQGTQNQPQHF,TGTGCCAGCAGCCAAGGGACACAAAATCAGCCCCAGCATTTT
TRBJ1-1,TRBV6-4,-,-,CASSQGNTEAFF,TGTGCCAGCAGTCAGGGGAACACTGAAGCTTTCTTT
TRBJ1-6,TRBV27,-,-,CASSLSPGSYNSPLHF,TGTGCCAGCAGTTTGTCCCCGGGATCTTATAATTCACCCCTCCACTTT
TRBJ2-7,TRBV12-3/TRBV12-4,few,TRBD1,CASTPGQDYEQYF,TGTGCCAGCACCCCGGGACAGGACTACGAGCAGTACTTC
TRBJ2-3,TRBV6-5,-,TRBD2,CASFPDQRGRDTQYF,TGTGCCAGTTTCCCGGACCAGCGGGGGAGGGATACGCAGTATTTT
TRBJ2-2,TRBV6-2/TRBV6-3,few,-,CASSKTQTGELFF,TGTGCCAGCAGTAAAACGCAGACCGGGGAGCTGTTTTTT
TRBJ2-3,TRBV7-2,-,TRBD2,CASSLASGSTDTQYF,TGTGCCAGCAGCTTAGCTAGCGGGAGCACAGATACGCAGTATTTT
TRBJ1-1,TRBV24-1,-,TRBD1,CATAGTEDTEAFF,TGTGCCACCGCCGGGACAGAGGACACTGAAGCTTTCTTT
TRBJ1-1,TRBV21-1,-,-,CASSKGFGQAHTEAFF,TGTGCCAGCAGCAAAGGTTTCGGACAGGCTCACACTGAAGCTTTCTTT
TRBJ1-1,TRBV30,few,-,CAWTGDYEAFF,TGTGCCTGGACAGGGGACTATGAAGCTTTCTTT
TRBJ1-4,TRBV6-5,-,TRBD1,CASSSRTGVGKLFF,TGTGCCAGCAGTTCCCGGACAGGGGTTGGAAAACTGTTTTTT
TRBJ2-7,TRBV6-2/TRBV6-3,few,TRBD2,CASSHGTSGRTYEQYF,TGTGCCAGCAGCCATGGGACTAGCGGGAGGACCTACGAGCAGTACTTC
TRBJ1-3,TRBV28,-,-,CASSLTGAYGNTIYF,TGTGCCAGCAGTTTAACAGGAGCGTACGGAAACACCATATATTTT
TRBJ2-7,TRBV5-4,-,TRBD2,CATSSGRNKEQYF,TGTGCCACCTCTAGCGGGAGAAACAAAGAGCAGTACTTC
TRBJ1-5,TRBV24-1,-,TRBD1,CATSDTGQGGQPQHF,TGTGCCACCAGTGATACCGGACAGGGAGGTCAGCCCCAGCATTTT
TRBJ2-5,TRBV7-9,-,TRBD1,CASSSRDRGETQYF,TGTGCCAGCAGCTCCCGGGACAGAGGGGAGACCCAGTACTTC
TRBJ2-5,TRBV3-1/TRBV3-2,-,-,CASSQVFGLETQYF,TGTGCCAGCAGCCAAGTATTTGGCCTTGAGACCCAGTACTTC
TRBJ2-1,TRBV5-1,few,TRBD2,CASSLTSGRATYNEQFF,TGCGCCAGCAGCTTGACTAGCGGGAGGGCCACCTACAATGAGCAGTTCTTC
TRBJ2-3,TRBV6-5,-,TRBD2,CASSPRDYITDTQYF,TGTGCCAGCAGTCCCCGGGACTATATCACAGATACGCAGTATTTT
TRBJ1-4,TRBV5-1,-,-,CASSFRGGREKLFF,TGCGCCAGCAGCTTTCGGGGGGGTAGAGAAAAACTGTTTTTT
TRBJ2-3,TRBV2,few,-,CASRRDPSGGDTQYF,TGTGCCAGCCGCCGTGATCCTTCCGGGGGAGATACGCAGTATTTT
TRBJ1-5,TRBV5-4,-,-,CASSLPNQPQHF,TGTGCCAGCAGCTTGCCTAATCAGCCCCAGCATTTT
TRBJ2-2,TRBV28,many,TRBD2,CASSLSLAGGLHRGAVF,TGTGCCAGCAGTTTATCGCTAGCGGGAGGGTTGCACCGGGGAGCTGTTTTT
TRBJ2-2,TRBV27,-,-,CASSLSDSLYRSGELFF,TGTGCCAGCAGTTTATCGGACAGCCTGTATAGGTCCGGGGAGCTGTTTTTT
TRBJ1-5,TRBV10-3,-,-,CAISESAEARGGYSNQPQHF,TGTGCCATCAGTGAGTCGGCGGAGGCCCGAGGCGGGTATAGCAATCAGCCCCAGCATTTT
TRBJ1-1,TRBV28,-,-,CASTPRAGPNTEAFF,TGTGCCAGCACCCCCCGGGCGGGCCCGAACACTGAAGCTTTCTTT
TRBJ1-1,TRBV19,-,-,CASSMRQEGTEAFF,TGTGCCAGTAGTATGAGGCAGGAGGGGACTGAAGCTTTCTTT
TRBJ2-7,TRBV12-3/TRBV12-4,once,TRBD2,CASSLAGVNEQYF,TGTGCCAGCAGCCTAGCGGGGGTCAACGAGCAGTACTTC
TRBJ2-7,TRBV5-8,-,-,CASSLQGSYEQYF,TGTGCCAGCAGCTTGCAGGGCTCCTACGAGCAGTACTTC
TRBJ2-7,TRBV3-1/TRBV3-2,-,-,CASSQVGQGAYF,-
TRBJ2-2,TRBV5-4,few,TRBD2,CASSRTSGRTGELFF,TGTGCCAGCAGCAGGACTAGCGGGCGCACCGGGGAGCTGTTTTTT
TRBJ2-7,TRBV9,-,-,CASSGASSEQYF,TGTGCCAGCAGCGGGGCCTCCTCTGAGCAGTACTTC
TRBJ1-1,TRBV28,-,-,CASSSLGSGPMNTEAFF,TGTGCCAGCAGTTCCCTGGGCAGCGGACCCATGAACACTGAAGCTTTCTTT
TRBJ2-7,TRBV28,-,TRBD1,CASSAGTGKLYEQYF,TGTGCCAGCAGTGCCGGGACAGGGAAACTCTACGAGCAGTACTTC